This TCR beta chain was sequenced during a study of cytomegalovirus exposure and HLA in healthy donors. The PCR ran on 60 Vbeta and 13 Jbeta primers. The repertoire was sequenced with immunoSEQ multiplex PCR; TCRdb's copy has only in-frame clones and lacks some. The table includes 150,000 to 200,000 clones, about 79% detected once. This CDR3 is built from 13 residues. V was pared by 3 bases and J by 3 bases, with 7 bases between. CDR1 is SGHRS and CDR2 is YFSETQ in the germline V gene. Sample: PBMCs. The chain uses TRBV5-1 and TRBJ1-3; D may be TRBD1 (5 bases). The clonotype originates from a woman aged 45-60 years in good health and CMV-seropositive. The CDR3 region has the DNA TGCGCCAGCAGCTCCAGGGTTGGAAACACCATATATTTT. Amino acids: CASSSRVGNTIYF.